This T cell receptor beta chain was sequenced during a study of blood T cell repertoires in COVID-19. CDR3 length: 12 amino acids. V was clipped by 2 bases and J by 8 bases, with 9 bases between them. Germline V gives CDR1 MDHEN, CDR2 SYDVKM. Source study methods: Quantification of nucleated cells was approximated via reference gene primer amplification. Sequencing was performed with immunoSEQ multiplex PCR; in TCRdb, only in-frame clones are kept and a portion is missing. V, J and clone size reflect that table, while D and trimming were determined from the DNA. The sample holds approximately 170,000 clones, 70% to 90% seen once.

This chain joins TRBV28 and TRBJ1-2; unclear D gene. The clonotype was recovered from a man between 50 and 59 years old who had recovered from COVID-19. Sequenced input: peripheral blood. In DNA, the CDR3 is TGTGCCAGCAGTTTAGGAGTTTGGGGCTACACCTTC. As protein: CASSLGVWGYTF.